Below are 18 T cell receptor beta chains sequenced from a single sample in a study of regulatory T cells in long-lasting Graves disease. Researchers made TCR beta libraries by using iRepertoire HTBI primers and running Arm-PCR on CDR3 regions. TCRdb re-called the multiplex PCR reads through MiXCR, storing one row per CDR3 protein. This table holds around 500,000 distinct CDR3 sequences, more than 10% found once. The time point here: newly diagnosed GD, antithyroid drugs for less than 3 months. PBMCs provided the RNA from which the TCR library was made. The same data also went into a second study, on T cells in Graves' hyperthyroidism and ophthalmopathy.

Source: peripheral blood mononuclear cells (PBMCs), taken at new diagnosis, from a patient treated with antithyroid drugs. These receptors were taken from a woman aged 30 to 39 with Graves disease.

The chain is built from TRBV27 and TRBJ2-7; D possibly corresponds to TRBD1 (5 bases). V lost 7 bases and J 0 bases, leaving 13 bases between the germline ends. The germline V gene encodes CDR1 MNHEY and CDR2 SMNVEV (reference sequence). The CDR3 is 14 residues long. The CDR3 DNA reads TGTGCCAGCAAAGGGGTTTTACCCTCCTACGAGCAGTACTTC. Protein sequence: CASKGVLPSYEQYF.

This clonotype was seen at least ten times. V and J are TRBV19 and TRBJ2-1; TRBD1 is a possible D gene (6 bases). CDR3 length: 15 residues. The germline V and J ends were trimmed by 3 bases and 8 bases, with 17 bases remaining between them. Germline assignment: CDR1 LNHDA and CDR2 SQIVND (reference sequence). The CDR3 DNA reads as TGTGCCAGTAGTATCCTGAACAGGGCCAGGGATGAGCAGTTCTTC. Its translation is CASSILNRARDEQFF.

This sequence joins TRBV6-5 and TRBJ1-2; D remains unclear. CDR1 and CDR2 (germline): MNHEY, SVGAGI. This CDR3 is built from 15 residues. V was trimmed by 0 bases and J by 2 bases, leaving 10 bases between them. Written as DNA, the CDR3 is TGTGCCAGCAGTTACTCGATGGAGGACAACTATGGCTACACCTTC. Protein sequence: CASSYSMEDNYGYTF.

This clonotype was recorded a few times. The V call is TRBV20-1, the J call TRBJ1-2; the D is unclear. The CDR3 has 11 residues. The germline V and J ends were trimmed by 6 bases and 8 bases, with 13 bases remaining between them. Per germline, CDR1 DFQATT and CDR2 SNEGSKA (reference sequence). In nucleotides, the CDR3 is TGCAGTGCCTTCCTCGCGGGGGGCTACACCTTC. Protein product: CSAFLAGGYTF.

The V gene is TRBV11-1, the J gene TRBJ2-7; TRBD2 matches 9 bases. Germline V lookup: CDR1 SGHAT, CDR2 FQDESV (reference sequence). CDR3 size: 17 residues. The V segment lost 5 bases and the J segment 2 bases; nucleotides outside the gene matches: 13. This CDR3 is CASSQQGSGRGPYEQYF. CDR3 nucleotides: TGTGCCAGCAGCCAACAGGGTAGCGGGAGAGGACCCTACGAGCAGTACTTC.

The CDR3 reads CAISELGTVRNEQYF. Written as DNA, the CDR3 is TGTGCCATCAGTGAGTTGGGGACGGTCCGGAACGAGCAGTACTTC. The chain combines TRBV10-3 with TRBJ2-7; D could derive from TRBD1 or TRBD2 (5 bases each). The V end was cut by 1 base, the J end by 5 bases, with 15 bases between. The CDR3 spans 15 residues. Looked up from germline, CDR1 is ENHRY and CDR2 is SYGVKD.

This clonotype was recorded many times. The rearrangement joins TRBV20-1 to TRBJ2-7; D unresolved. V was clipped by 3 bases and J by 0 bases, with 6 bases between them. The germline V gene has CDR1 DFQATT and CDR2 SNEGSKA (reference sequence). There are 12 residues in the CDR3. DNA of the CDR3: TGCAGTGCTAGGGTGGACTCCTACGAGCAGTACTTC. Its translation is CSARVDSYEQYF.

This sequence joins TRBV4-1 and TRBJ1-5; D uncertain. CDR1 and CDR2 from the germline V gene are MGHRA and YSYEKL. V was clipped by 0 bases and J by 11 bases, with 17 bases between them. This CDR3 is 15 amino acids long. The CDR3, as DNA: TGCGCCAGCAGCCAAGATGACGCGGTCCTTAGAGCCCAGCATTTT. It translates to CASSQDDAVLRAQHF.

This clonotype came up many times. CDR3 DNA: TGTGCCAGCAGTGAAGGGGGAGCTGGAGATACGCAGTATTTT. This sequence encodes CASSEGGAGDTQYF. The J gene is TRBJ2-3, the V gene TRBV28; D is possibly TRBD1 (6 bases). Germline V CDR1 and CDR2: MDHEN, SYDVKM. This CDR3 contains 14 residues. The V end lost 5 bases, the J end lost 5 bases, and 14 bases lay between the germline ends. The variable domain in full, with the rest retrieved from reference TRBV28 and TRBJ2-3, is DVKVTQSSRYLVKRTGEKVFLECVQDMDHENMFWYRQDPGLGLRLIYFSYDVKMKEKGDIPEGYSVSREKKERFSLILESASTNQTSMYLCASSEGGAGDTQYFGPGTRLTVL.

Ten or more counts support this clonotype. The chain employs TRBV2 and TRBJ1-3; 10 bases agree with TRBD1. Germline trimming cut 3 bases from V and 4 bases from J; bases unmatched to any gene: 3. Germline-derived CDR1 and CDR2 are SNHLY and FYNNEI. The CDR3 loop spans 15 amino acids. This CDR3 reads CASSDGTGAGNTIYF. DNA of the CDR3: TGTGCCAGCAGTGACGGGACAGGGGCAGGAAACACCATATATTTT.

The J gene is TRBJ2-2, the V gene TRBV9; perhaps TRBD2 as D (6 bases). V was shortened by 4 bases and J by 6 bases, with 19 bases between the two germline ends. This CDR3 comprises 16 residues. Germline-derived CDR1 and CDR2 are SGDLS and YYNGEE. The DNA of the CDR3 is TGTGCCAGCAGCCCCCGGAGGGAGCGAGGGGCCGGGGAGCTGTTTTTT. This translates into CASSPRRERGAGELFF.

This clonotype has ten or more counts. This chain connects TRBV7-9 to TRBJ2-7, with 9 bases matching TRBD1. The V gene end was trimmed by 5 bases and the J gene end by 9 bases; junction bases not matched to a gene: 14. Germline V gene lookup returns CDR1 SEHNR and CDR2 FQNEAQ (reference sequence). This CDR3 has 15 amino acids. DNA of the CDR3: TGTGCCAGCAGCCCCCCCCTGGGACAGGGTGGAGTGCAGTACTTC. Residues: CASSPPLGQGGVQYF.

There are many counts of this clonotype. The chain couples TRBV7-2 to TRBJ2-7; either TRBD1 or TRBD2 may supply D (6 bases each). The CDR3 spans 17 residues. Deletions cut 2 bases from V and 1 base from J, with 18 bases between. Germline loops: CDR1 SGHTA, CDR2 FQGNSA. CDR3 sequence: CASSLRGGIGGSYEQYF. The DNA of the CDR3 is TGTGCCAGCAGCTTAAGGGGCGGGATAGGGGGGTCCTACGAGCAGTACTTC.

This clonotype has just a few counts. The gene calls are TRBV5-1 and TRBJ1-1; D not resolved. Trimming cost V 1 base and J 3 bases, with 10 bases left between them. From germline, CDR1 is SGHRS and CDR2 YFSETQ. This CDR3 is 14 amino acids long. CDR3: CASSLRSWDTEAFF. Written as DNA, the CDR3 is TGCGCCAGCAGCTTGAGGTCCTGGGACACTGAAGCTTTCTTT.

This clonotype was recorded many times. For the CDR3, the DNA is TGTGCCAGTAGTATCGGGGTGCGGCAGCCCCAGCATTTT. Translating gives CASSIGVRQPQHF. J is TRBJ1-5 and V is TRBV19; D gene unclear. Germline assignment: CDR1 LNHDA and CDR2 SQIVND (reference sequence). The germline V and J ends were trimmed by 3 bases and 7 bases, with 10 bases remaining between them. This CDR3 has 13 amino acids.

There are many counts of this clonotype. The CDR3 reads CASSLGSQDEQFF. CDR3 in DNA: TGCGCCAGCAGCCTGGGTTCTCAAGATGAGCAGTTCTTC. This rearrangement joins TRBV5-1 to TRBJ2-1, with D unclear. Germline V gene lookup returns CDR1 SGHRS and CDR2 YFSETQ. The CDR3 is 13 residues long. Trimming took off 4 bases at V and 8 bases at J, with 13 bases between the two ends.

A word on this clonotype: A far larger clone is one nucleotide away, so this likely arose from a read error. The chain combines TRBV28 with TRBJ2-2, with a weak D call TRBD2 (6 bases). This CDR3 has 15 amino acids. The V end was cut by 3 bases, the J end by 7 bases, with 15 bases between. Germline V gene sequence: CDR1 MDHEN, CDR2 SYDVKM. The CDR3 sequence: CASSFMGGRIGELFF. For the CDR3, the DNA is TGTGCCAGCAGTTTTATGGGGGGTCGGATCGGGGAGCTGTTTTTT.

This clonotype was detected many times. The genes are TRBV30 and TRBJ2-5; 10 nucleotides agree with TRBD2. CDR3 length equals 15 residues. Trimming removed 4 bases from V and 4 bases from J; junction bases left unmatched: 9. The germline V gene has CDR1 GTSNPN and CDR2 SVGIG (reference sequence). The CDR3 protein is CAWNPSGRETETQYF. In DNA form, the CDR3 reads TGTGCCTGGAACCCTAGCGGGAGAGAGACAGAGACCCAGTACTTC.